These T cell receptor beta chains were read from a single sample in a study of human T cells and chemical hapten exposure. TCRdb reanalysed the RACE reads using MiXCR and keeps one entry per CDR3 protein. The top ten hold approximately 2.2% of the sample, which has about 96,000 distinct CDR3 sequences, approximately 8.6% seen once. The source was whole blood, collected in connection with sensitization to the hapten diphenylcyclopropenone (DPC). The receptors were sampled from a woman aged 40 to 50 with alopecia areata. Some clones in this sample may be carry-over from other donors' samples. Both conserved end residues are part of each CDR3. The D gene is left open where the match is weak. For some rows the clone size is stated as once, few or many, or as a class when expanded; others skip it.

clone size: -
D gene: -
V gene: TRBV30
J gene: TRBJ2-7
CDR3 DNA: TGTGCCTGTACCGGGCCATCAACCTACGAGCAGTACTTC
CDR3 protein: CACTGPSTYEQYF

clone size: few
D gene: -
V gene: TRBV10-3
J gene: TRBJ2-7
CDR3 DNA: TGTGCCATCAGTGCCACCGACGGGGCCTACGAGCAGTACTTC
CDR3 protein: CAISATDGAYEQYF

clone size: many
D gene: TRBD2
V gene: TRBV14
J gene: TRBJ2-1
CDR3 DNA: TGTGCCAGCAGCTTCCGGACTAGCACGTTCAACTACAATGAGCAGTTCTTC
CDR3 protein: CASSFRTSTFNYNEQFF

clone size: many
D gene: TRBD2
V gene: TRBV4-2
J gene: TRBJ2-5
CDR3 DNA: TGTGCCAGCAGCCAATCCAGGACTAGCGGAATGCAAGAGACCCAGTACTTC
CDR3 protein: CASSQSRTSGMQETQYF

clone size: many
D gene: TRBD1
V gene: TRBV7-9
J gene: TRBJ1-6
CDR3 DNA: TGTGCCAGCAGCTTAAGGGGACAGGATCGAAATAATTCACCCCTCCACTTT
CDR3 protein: CASSLRGQDRNNSPLHF

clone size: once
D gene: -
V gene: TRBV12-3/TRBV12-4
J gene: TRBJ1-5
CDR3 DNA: TGTGCCAGCAGTCTCCACAGAAATCAGCCCCAGCATTTT
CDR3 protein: CASSLHRNQPQHF

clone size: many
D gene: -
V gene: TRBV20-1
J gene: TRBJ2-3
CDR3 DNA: TGCAGTGCTCCCTTGCTAGCGCCAAGCCCAGATACGCAGTATTTT
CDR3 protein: CSAPLLAPSPDTQYF

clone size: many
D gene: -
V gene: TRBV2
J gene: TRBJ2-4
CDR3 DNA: TGTGCCAGCAGTGAAGCGCTAGGGGCCGCTTTTTCCAAAAACATTCAGTACTTC
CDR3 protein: CASSEALGAAFSKNIQYF

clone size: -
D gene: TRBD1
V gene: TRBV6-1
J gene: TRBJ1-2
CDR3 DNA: TGTGCCAGCTCCCGGGACAGCCTCTATGGCTACACCTTC
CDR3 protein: CASSRDSLYGYTF

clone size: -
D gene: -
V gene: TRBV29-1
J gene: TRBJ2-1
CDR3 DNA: TGCAGCGTCCGGTCGAGCTCCTACAATGAGCAGTTCTTC
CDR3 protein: CSVRSSSYNEQFF

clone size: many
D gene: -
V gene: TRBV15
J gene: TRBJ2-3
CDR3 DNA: TGTGCCACCAGCAGCTTAGGAGGAGGCACAGATACGCAGTATTTT
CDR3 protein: CATSSLGGGTDTQYF

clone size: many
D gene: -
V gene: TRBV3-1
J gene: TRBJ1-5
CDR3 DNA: TGTGCCAGCAGCCAAGATTCGACAGAGAATCAGCCCCAGCATTTT
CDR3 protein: CASSQDSTENQPQHF

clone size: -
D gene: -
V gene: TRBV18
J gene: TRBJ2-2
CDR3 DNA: TGTGCCAGCTCACCTCGACAGGACACCGGGGAGCTGTTTTTT
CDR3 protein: CASSPRQDTGELFF

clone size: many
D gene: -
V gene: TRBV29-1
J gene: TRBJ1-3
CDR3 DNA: TGCAGCGTTTACTCTGGAAACACCATATATTTT
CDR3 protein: CSVYSGNTIYF

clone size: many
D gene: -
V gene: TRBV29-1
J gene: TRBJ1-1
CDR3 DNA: TGCAGCGTTGATGAGGGTGGGTGGACTGAAGCTTTCTTT
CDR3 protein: CSVDEGGWTEAFF

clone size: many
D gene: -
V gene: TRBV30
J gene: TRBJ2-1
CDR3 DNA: TGTGCCTGGAGTGTCTTAGAGGATGAGCAGTTCTTC
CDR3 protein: CAWSVLEDEQFF

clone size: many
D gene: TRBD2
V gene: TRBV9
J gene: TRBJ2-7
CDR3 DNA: TGTGCCAGTACTTCGTCGGGAGGGCCTACCCACGAGCAGTACTTC
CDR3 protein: CASTSSGGPTHEQYF

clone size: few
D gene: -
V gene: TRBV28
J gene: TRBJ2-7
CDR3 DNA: TGTGCCAGCAGTCCCGCCTTGGGGGGGCCCGACTCCTACGAGCAGTACTTC
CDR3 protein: CASSPALGGPDSYEQYF

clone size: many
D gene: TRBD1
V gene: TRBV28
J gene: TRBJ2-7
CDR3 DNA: TGTGCCAGCAGTTCAGCCTCCGGGACAGGGATGAACGAGCAGTACTTC
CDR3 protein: CASSSASGTGMNEQYF

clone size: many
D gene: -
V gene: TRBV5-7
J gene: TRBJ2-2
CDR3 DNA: TGTGCCAGCAGCTTGCAAGGGGGAAAAGTCACCGGGGAGCTGTTTTTT
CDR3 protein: CASSLQGGKVTGELFF

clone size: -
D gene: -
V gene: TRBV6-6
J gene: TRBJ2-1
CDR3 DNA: TGTGCCAGCAGTTACGTGGCAGGCTCCTACAATGAGCAGTTCTTC
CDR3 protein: CASSYVAGSYNEQFF

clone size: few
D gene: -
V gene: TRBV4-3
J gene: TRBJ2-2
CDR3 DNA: TGCGCCAGCAGCCAAGATCGTTCCCTCTTCACCGGGGAGCTGTTTTTT
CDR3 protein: CASSQDRSLFTGELFF

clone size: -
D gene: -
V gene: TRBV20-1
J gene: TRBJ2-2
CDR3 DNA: TGCAGTGCTAGAGATATTGGGGGCGCAGAGACCGGGGAGCTGTTTTTT
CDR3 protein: CSARDIGGAETGELFF

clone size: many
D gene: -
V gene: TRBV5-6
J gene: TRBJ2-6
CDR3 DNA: TGTGCCAGCAGCTTCGCGGGGTACAGGGCCAACGTCCTGACTTTC
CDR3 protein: CASSFAGYRANVLTF

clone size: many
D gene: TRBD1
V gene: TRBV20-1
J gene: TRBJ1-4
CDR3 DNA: TGCAGTGCTAGTGGGGCAGGGGGGACTAATGAAAAACTGTTTTTT
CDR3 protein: CSASGAGGTNEKLFF

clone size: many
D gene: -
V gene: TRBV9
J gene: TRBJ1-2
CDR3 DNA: TGTGCCAGCAGCGTAGTCGACAAACCAAACTATGGCTACACCTTC
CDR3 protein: CASSVVDKPNYGYTF

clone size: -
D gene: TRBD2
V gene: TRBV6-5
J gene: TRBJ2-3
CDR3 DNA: TGTGCCAGCAGCCCGAAAGCGGGAGGGGGCACAGATACGCAGTATTTT
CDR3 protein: CASSPKAGGGTDTQYF

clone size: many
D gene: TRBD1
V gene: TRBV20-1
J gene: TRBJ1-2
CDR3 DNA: TGCAGTGCTAGATACCCCGGGACAGAGGGGGGCTACACCTTC
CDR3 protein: CSARYPGTEGGYTF

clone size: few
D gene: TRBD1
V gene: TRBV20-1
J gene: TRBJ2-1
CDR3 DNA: TGCAGTGCTACTGAGGGGACAGGCGTGTCGGGGGAGCAGTTCTTC
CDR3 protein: CSATEGTGVSGEQFF

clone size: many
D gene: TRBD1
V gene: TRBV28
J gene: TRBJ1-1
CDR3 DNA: TGTGCCAGCAGTTTACCCCAGGACAGGGGAGCTTTCTTT
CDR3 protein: CASSLPQDRGAFF

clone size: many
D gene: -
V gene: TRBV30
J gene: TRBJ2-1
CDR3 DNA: TGTGCCTGGAGTAGGCCGGGGACTTACAATGAGCAGTTCTTC
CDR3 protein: CAWSRPGTYNEQFF

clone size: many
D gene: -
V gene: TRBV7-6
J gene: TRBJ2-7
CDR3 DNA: TGTGCCAGCAGCTTAGATCGCCCCAGCGCCTACGAGCAGTACTTC
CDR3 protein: CASSLDRPSAYEQYF

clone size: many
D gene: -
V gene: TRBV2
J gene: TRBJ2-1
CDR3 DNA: TGTGCCAGCAGTGAACCGGGATTTTCGGTTGATGAGCAGTTCTTC
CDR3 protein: CASSEPGFSVDEQFF

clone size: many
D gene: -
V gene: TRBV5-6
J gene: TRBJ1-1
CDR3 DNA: TGTGCCAGCAGCTTTGGCGGGGGCAGGGTCGGCACTGAAGCTTTCTTT
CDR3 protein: CASSFGGGRVGTEAFF

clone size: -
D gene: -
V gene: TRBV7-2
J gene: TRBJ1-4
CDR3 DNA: TGTGCCAGCAGCTTAGCCCCAGCCCCACGGCCTGAAAAACTGTTTTTT
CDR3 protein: CASSLAPAPRPEKLFF

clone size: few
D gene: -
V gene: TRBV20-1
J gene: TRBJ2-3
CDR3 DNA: TGCAGTGCTAGTTTCCCCACAGATACGCAGTATTTT
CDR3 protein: CSASFPTDTQYF

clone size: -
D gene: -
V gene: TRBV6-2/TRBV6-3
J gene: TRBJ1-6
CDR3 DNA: TGTGCCAGCAGTTACACGGGGGTGGATTCACCCCTCCACTTT
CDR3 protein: CASSYTGVDSPLHF